The rows below give T cell receptor beta chains drawn from one sample of a study of blood T cell repertoires in COVID-19. Repertoires were generated with immunoSEQ multiplex PCR, while TCRdb's copy carries only in-frame clones and drops some. The table shows about 220,000 clones, with about 87% occurring only once. The sequenced sample consisted of PBMCs or T cells enriched from blood (not recorded which). The receptor source for this set is a woman in her twenties or thirties who had recovered from COVID-19. CDR3s include the opening cysteine and the closing phenylalanine or tryptophan. The D gene is left open where the match is weak. Size is stated for part of the rows, as once, few or many counts, or as a class when the clone is expanded.

J	V	size	D	DNA	CDR3
TRBJ2-3	TRBV29-1	-	-	TGCAGCGTTGAAGATTTAGGCGGTATTCCCACAGATACGCAGTATTTT	CSVEDLGGIPTDTQYF
TRBJ2-5	TRBV10-3	-	-	TGTGCCATCAGTGACCTACGAGAGACCCAGTACTTC	CAISDLRETQYF
TRBJ1-3	TRBV11-2	-	TRBD1	TGTGCCAGCAGCTTAGGAACAGGGGACTTCTCTGGAAACACCATATATTTT	CASSLGTGDFSGNTIYF
TRBJ1-3	TRBV6-2/TRBV6-3	-	-	TGTGCCAGCAGTTACGGCCTGGGCAGGACTGGAAACACCATATATTTT	CASSYGLGRTGNTIYF
TRBJ2-7	TRBV19	-	TRBD1	TGTGCCAGTACCAAGAGACCGGGACAGGCGATGTACGAGCAGTACTTC	CASTKRPGQAMYEQYF
TRBJ1-4	TRBV25-1	-	-	TGTGCCAGCAGTGAGGCTTCCGAAAAACTGTTTTTT	CASSEASEKLFF
TRBJ1-2	TRBV6-2/TRBV6-3	-	-	TGTGCCAGCAGCCCTTCAGACTTCTATGGCTACACCTTC	CASSPSDFYGYTF
TRBJ1-3	TRBV19	-	-	TGTGCCAGTAGCTTGTCTGGAAACACCATATATTTT	CASSLSGNTIYF
TRBJ2-1	TRBV5-1	-	TRBD2	TGCGCCAGCCGCTCCAGCGGGGGAGAGCAGTTCTTC	CASRSSGGEQFF
TRBJ1-5	TRBV6-5	-	-	TGTGCCAGCAGCAGGGGCTCCAATCAGCCCCAGCATTTT	CASSRGSNQPQHF
TRBJ2-2	TRBV7-5	-	-	TGTGTCAGAAGCTTACTGCGACAAACGAACACCGGGGAGCTGTTTTTT	CVRSLLRQTNTGELFF
TRBJ2-3	TRBV15	-	TRBD2	TGTGCCACCAGCATAGGACTAGCGGGGGGGTACACAGATACGCAGTATTTT	CATSIGLAGGYTDTQYF
TRBJ2-7	TRBV7-2	-	TRBD2	TGTGCCAGCAGCATGACTAGCGGAGATCCCTACGAGCAGTACTTC	CASSMTSGDPYEQYF
TRBJ1-6	TRBV28	-	TRBD1	TGTGCCAGAATCGGACAGGGTAATTCACCCCTCCACTTT	CARIGQGNSPLHF
TRBJ2-1	TRBV19	-	-	TGTGCCAGTACCCTGGCGGGAAGCTCCTACAATGAGCAGTTCTTC	CASTLAGSSYNEQFF
TRBJ2-3	TRBV7-9	-	-	TGTGCCAGCAGCTTTGCATCCTCTAGCATTAGGGTTACAGATACGCAGTATTTT	CASSFASSSIRVTDTQYF
TRBJ2-2	TRBV3-1/TRBV3-2	-	TRBD1	TGTGCCAGCAGCCAGCAGGGGGCAGCCGGGGAGCTGTTTTTT	CASSQQGAAGELFF
TRBJ1-5	TRBV9	-	TRBD1	TGTGCCAGCAGCGTCGTGGACAGGCCCCCCAATCAGCCCCAGCATTTT	CASSVVDRPPNQPQHF
TRBJ2-7	TRBV27	-	TRBD2	TGTGCCAGCAGTTTATCCGGGGGGAATTACGAGCAGTACTTC	CASSLSGGNYEQYF
TRBJ2-3	TRBV4-1	few	TRBD2	TGCGCCAGCAGCCAAGAGGGGAGGGGCACAGATACGCAGTATTTT	CASSQEGRGTDTQYF
TRBJ1-3	TRBV19	-	TRBD1	TGTGCCAGTAGCCGACAGGGTTCGGGAAACACCATATATTTT	CASSRQGSGNTIYF
TRBJ1-5	TRBV27	once	-	TGTGCCAGCAGTTTTGCGGGGGCCAATCAGCCCCAGCATTTT	CASSFAGANQPQHF
TRBJ2-3	TRBV11-2	-	TRBD1	TGTGCCAGCAGCCCCCGGCGGAGACAGGGGCGGTCCGATACGCAGTATTTT	CASSPRRRQGRSDTQYF
TRBJ2-7	TRBV15	-	TRBD2	TGTGCCACCAGCAGAGAGAGGGTCGCGGGGGGCTACGAGCAGTACTTC	CATSRERVAGGYEQYF
TRBJ2-3	TRBV5-6	-	-	TGTGCCAGCAGAACGGGGAGCACAGATACGCAGTATTTT	CASRTGSTDTQYF
TRBJ1-4	TRBV10-3	-	TRBD1	TGTGCCATCAGATCGACAGGGAACGAAAAACTGTTTTTT	CAIRSTGNEKLFF
TRBJ1-1	TRBV6-6	few	TRBD1	TGTGCCAGCAGTTCAAGGGAACAGGGGCTAGCTTTCTTT	CASSSREQGLAFF
TRBJ1-3	TRBV5-1	-	TRBD1	TGCGCCAGCAGCTTGTCTACAGGGGACCGAAACACCATATATTTT	CASSLSTGDRNTIYF
TRBJ1-3	TRBV6-2/TRBV6-3	once	-	TGTGCCAGCAGTTCCGGGACATACTCTGGAAACACCATATATTTT	CASSSGTYSGNTIYF
TRBJ2-1	TRBV5-6	-	TRBD2	TGTGCCAGCAGCTTGGTACTAGCGGGGGGGCCCGACCGGTTGAATGAGCAGTTCTTC	CASSLVLAGGPDRLNEQFF
TRBJ2-2	TRBV11-2	-	TRBD2	TGTGCCAGCAGCCGGAGAACGGGAGGGAACACCGGGGAGCTGTTTTTT	CASSRRTGGNTGELFF
TRBJ2-2	TRBV5-4	-	TRBD1	TGTGCCAGCAGCTCCGGGACAGGGGTCACCGGGGAGCTGTTTTTT	CASSSGTGVTGELFF
TRBJ1-4	TRBV13	-	-	TGTGCCAGCAGCCTGGGGAGGGTGGGAGAAAAACTGTTTTTT	CASSLGRVGEKLFF
TRBJ1-1	TRBV4-1	-	-	TGCGCCAGCAGCCTTGGACAGAACACTGAAGCTTTCTTT	CASSLGQNTEAFF
TRBJ1-2	TRBV7-9	-	TRBD1	TGTGCCAGCAGCCGAGACAGGGTTGGCTATGGCTACACCTTC	CASSRDRVGYGYTF
TRBJ1-5	TRBV5-4	-	-	TGTGCCAGCAGCCCCCAGATTACAGGCCCCCAGCATTTT	CASSPQITGPQHF
TRBJ1-2	TRBV13	-	-	TGTGCCACCTCAATCGGACGGGGCTATGGCTACACCTTC	CATSIGRGYGYTF
TRBJ1-4	TRBV9	-	-	TGTGCCAGCAGCTTAGGTCCTAACCTTGAAAAACTGTTTTTT	CASSLGPNLEKLFF
TRBJ1-5	TRBV4-2	-	-	TGTGCCAGCAGCCACGCAGGGGACTACAATCAGCCCCAGCATTTT	CASSHAGDYNQPQHF
TRBJ1-1	TRBV29-1	-	-	TGCAGCGTAAATGAGGGGAACACTGAAGCTTTCTTT	CSVNEGNTEAFF
TRBJ1-4	TRBV4-3	once	TRBD1	TGCGCCAGCAGCCGGGATGTACAGGGGGGCACTAATGAAAAACTGTTTTTT	CASSRDVQGGTNEKLFF
TRBJ1-2	TRBV19	-	-	TGTGCCAGTAGTATGGACAATACCTTCTATGGCTACACCTTC	CASSMDNTFYGYTF
TRBJ1-2	TRBV7-9	-	-	TGTGCCAGCACCAAAGACAGTTATTATGGCTACACCTTC	CASTKDSYYGYTF
TRBJ1-1	TRBV6-4	many	TRBD1	TGTGCCAGCAGTCAGGGGACAGGAGCTGAAGCTTTCTTT	CASSQGTGAEAFF
TRBJ1-1	TRBV5-1	once	TRBD1	TGCGCCAGCAGCTGGGGACAGGCATACACTGAAGCTTTCTTT	CASSWGQAYTEAFF
TRBJ2-7	TRBV7-9	-	TRBD2	TGTGCCAGCAGCCCTCCGATAGGGCGGGGGGGTTCCTACGAGCAGTACTTC	CASSPPIGRGGSYEQYF
TRBJ1-2	TRBV18	-	TRBD1	TGTGCCAGCTCACCCCCGACAGGGTACGGCTACACCTTC	CASSPPTGYGYTF
TRBJ1-2	TRBV7-9	-	-	TGTGCCAGCAGCTCGGCGGCGGGTTCCAACTATGGCTACACCTTC	CASSSAAGSNYGYTF
TRBJ2-1	TRBV5-1	-	TRBD2	TGCGCCAGCAGCCCCAGAGGGGAGGGCAAGGGTAGGGTGAATGAGCAGTTCTTC	CASSPRGEGKGRVNEQFF
TRBJ1-6	TRBV27	-	-	TGTGCCAGCAGTTTTCGCGGGGAAGATTCACCCCTCCACTTT	CASSFRGEDSPLHF
TRBJ1-3	TRBV7-9	-	-	TGTGCCAGCAGCTTATATCTATCGGGTTTCAGAAACACCATATATTTT	CASSLYLSGFRNTIYF
TRBJ1-3	TRBV19	-	-	TGTGCCAGTAGTCCAGGGCTGAGAAACACCATATATTTT	CASSPGLRNTIYF
TRBJ1-4	TRBV19	once	TRBD1	TGTGCCAGTAGGCCGGGACAGGGTAATGAAAAACTGTTTTTT	CASRPGQGNEKLFF
TRBJ2-7	TRBV6-2/TRBV6-3	-	TRBD1	TGTGCCAGCAGTTACCGTACAGGGGGCGAGCAGTACTTC	CASSYRTGGEQYF
TRBJ2-1	TRBV5-6	-	TRBD2	TGTGCCAGCAGCAGGGTTGGCGGGACTATACAGTTCTTC	CASSRVGGTIQFF
TRBJ2-2	TRBV6-6	-	TRBD2	TGTGCCAGCAGTCCCTGGACTAGCGGGGGACCCACCGGGGAGCTGTTTTTT	CASSPWTSGGPTGELFF
TRBJ2-7	TRBV27	-	-	TGTGCCAGCAGTCAGGGCTACGAGCAGTACTTC	CASSQGYEQYF
TRBJ2-7	TRBV7-9	-	-	TGTGCCAGCAGCCATCTAGACTTTTACGAGCAGTACTTC	CASSHLDFYEQYF
TRBJ2-7	TRBV13	once	TRBD2	TGTGCCAGCAGCTTCCGGGGGGGAAATCACGAGCAGTACTTC	CASSFRGGNHEQYF